This T cell receptor (beta chain) was profiled in a study of T cell changes during pregnancy in multiple sclerosis. Libraries were prepared by immunoSEQ multiplex PCR; TCRdb keeps only in-frame clonotypes and omits some of them. The sample holds more than 3,000 clones, about nine tenths seen once. Germline V gene lookup returns CDR1 MRHNA and CDR2 SNTAGT. V lost 0 bases and J 2 bases, leaving 16 bases between the germline ends. The length of the CDR3 is 17 residues. The TCR was taken from a female donor in good health, enrolled as a control in a pregnancy study. The rearrangement links TRBV6-4 to TRBJ1-2; tentatively, D is TRBD1 (6 bases). Here the sequenced sample was CD8+ T cells from peripheral blood mononuclear cells, taken in the first trimester of pregnancy. The CDR3 loop is CASSDSDIGQPNYGYTF. The CDR3 DNA reads as TGTGCCAGCAGTGACTCGGATATAGGACAGCCGAACTATGGCTACACCTTC.